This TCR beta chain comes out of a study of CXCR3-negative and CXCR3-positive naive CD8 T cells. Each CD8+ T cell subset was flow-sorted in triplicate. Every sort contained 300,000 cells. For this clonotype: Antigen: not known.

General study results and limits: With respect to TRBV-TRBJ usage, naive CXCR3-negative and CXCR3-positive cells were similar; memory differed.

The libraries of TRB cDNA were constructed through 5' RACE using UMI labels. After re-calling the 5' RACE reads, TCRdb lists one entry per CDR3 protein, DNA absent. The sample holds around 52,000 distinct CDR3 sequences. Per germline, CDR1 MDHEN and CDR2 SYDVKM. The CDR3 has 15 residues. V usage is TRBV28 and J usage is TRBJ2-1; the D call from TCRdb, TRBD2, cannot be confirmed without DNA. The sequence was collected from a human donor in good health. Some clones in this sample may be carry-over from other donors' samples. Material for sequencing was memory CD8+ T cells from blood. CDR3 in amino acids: CASLTPTSGTEEQFF.